These T cell receptor beta chains were read from a single sample in a study of technical replicates of blood from several donors. Produced via immunoSEQ multiplex PCR; TCRdb's table is partial and in-frame only. The repertoire holds tens of thousands of clones, with 96% as singletons. The sequenced sample was T cells isolated from PBMCs. The receptors derive from a human donor in good health. The CDR3 runs from the conserved cysteine through the conserved F or W. The D gene is left open where the match is weak. A clone size is listed for some rows: how often the clone was seen (once, few, many), or a class if it is expanded.

d_gene	abundance	v_gene	j_gene	CDR3nt	CDR3aa
.	.	TRBV5-5	TRBJ2-7	TGTGCCAGCAGCTTGTATGTCTACGAGCAGTACTTC	CASSLYVYEQYF
.	.	TRBV5-1	TRBJ2-5	TGCGCCAGCAGCTTGATTAACAGCCCAGGCCAAGAGACCCAGTACTTC	CASSLINSPGQETQYF
TRBD1	.	TRBV4-3	TRBJ1-2	TGCGCCAGCAGCCAAGATGTATCGGGACAGGGCAACTATGGCTACACCTTC	CASSQDVSGQGNYGYTF
.	.	TRBV28	TRBJ1-1	TGTGCCAGCAGTTTTGGGGGGGAGCTTGAAGCTTTCTTT	CASSFGGELEAFF
TRBD2	.	TRBV28	TRBJ2-7	TGTGCCAGCAGTTTATACAGAGCGGGAAACTACGAGCAGTACTTC	CASSLYRAGNYEQYF
TRBD2	.	TRBV4-3	TRBJ2-7	TGCGCCAGCAGCCAAGATATTAAGAGGACTAGCGGGAGAGATAACGAGCAGTACTTC	CASSQDIKRTSGRDNEQYF
.	.	TRBV29-1	TRBJ1-1	TGCAGCGTCGCGTCATCACTCCATCCAACTGAAGCTTTCTTT	CSVASSLHPTEAFF
TRBD2	.	TRBV27	TRBJ2-7	TGTGCCAGCAGTCCATTAGCGGGAGTAAACGAGCAGTACTTC	CASSPLAGVNEQYF
TRBD2	.	TRBV20-1	TRBJ2-1	TGCAGTGCGGGGAGGGAGGCGCAGTTCTTC	CSAGREAQFF
TRBD1	.	TRBV27	TRBJ1-1	TGTGCCAGCAGTCGAACTACAGGGGGCAACACTGAAGCTTTCTTT	CASSRTTGGNTEAFF
.	.	TRBV28	TRBJ2-3	TGTGCCAGCAGTTTTTCGGCGGGCCCTTCAGATACGCAGTATTTT	CASSFSAGPSDTQYF
.	.	TRBV27	TRBJ2-3	TGTGCCAGCAGTTCCTTCGCCGGGGAAGATACGCAGTATTTT	CASSSFAGEDTQYF
TRBD1	.	TRBV12-5	TRBJ1-2	TGTGCTAGTGGTTCGGGACAGGGGACCGGCTACACCTTC	CASGSGQGTGYTF
TRBD2	.	TRBV27	TRBJ2-2	TGTGCCAGCAGTTTAAGCGGGGTGTACGGGGAGCTGTTTTTT	CASSLSGVYGELFF
TRBD2	.	TRBV6-5	TRBJ2-1	TGTGCCACAACGACTAGCTTGCATGAGCAGTTCTTC	CATTTSLHEQFF
TRBD1	.	TRBV6-6	TRBJ1-2	TGTGCCAGCAGTGCTGGGATTTATCGGACAGGGTATGGCTACACCTTC	CASSAGIYRTGYGYTF
.	.	TRBV4-2	TRBJ2-7	TGTGCCAGCAGCCCTCCTGGAGGGGGCGTCTACGAGCAGTACTTC	CASSPPGGGVYEQYF
.	.	TRBV19	TRBJ2-3	TGTGCCAGTAGTACCCCGGACTCCACAGATACGCAGTATTTT	CASSTPDSTDTQYF
.	.	TRBV18	TRBJ2-3	TGTGCCAGCTCACCAGATAGCGGCACAGATACGCAGTATTTT	CASSPDSGTDTQYF
.	.	TRBV4-2	TRBJ2-7	TGTGCCAGCAGCCAAGGGGGGGTCCCCTACGAGCAGTACTTC	CASSQGGVPYEQYF
TRBD2	few	TRBV6-4	TRBJ2-3	TGTGCCAGCAGTGCCGGGACTAGCGGGCCAGATACGCAGTATTTT	CASSAGTSGPDTQYF
.	.	TRBV11-2	TRBJ2-2	TGTGCCAGCAGCTTAGACGGACAGATCACCGGGGAGCTGTTTTTT	CASSLDGQITGELFF
TRBD2	.	TRBV4-1	TRBJ2-5	TGCGCCAGCAGCCCAAGAGCGGGATCGTACCAAGAGACCCAGTACTTC	CASSPRAGSYQETQYF
TRBD2	.	TRBV27	TRBJ2-5	TGTGCCAGCAGTTTAGTTCTAGCGGGAGTCGGAGAGACCCAGTACTTC	CASSLVLAGVGETQYF
TRBD2	.	TRBV2	TRBJ2-1	TGTGCCAGCACGGTAGCGGGCTACAATGAGCAGTTCTTC	CASTVAGYNEQFF
TRBD2	.	TRBV7-9	TRBJ2-1	TGTGCCAGCAGCTTGCCGGGACTAGATTTAATCGGTGAGCAGTTCTTC	CASSLPGLDLIGEQFF
.	.	TRBV11-2	TRBJ2-7	TGTGCCAGCAGCTTCAGGCGATCCTACGAGCAGTACTTC	CASSFRRSYEQYF
TRBD2	.	TRBV19	TRBJ2-7	TGTGCCAGTAGTGAGAGGCTAGCGGAGCCCTACGAGCAGTACTTC	CASSERLAEPYEQYF
.	.	TRBV11-3	TRBJ2-2	TGTGCCAGCAGCCAAACGGGGAGGAGCACCGGGGAGCTGTTTTTT	CASSQTGRSTGELFF
.	.	TRBV10-3	TRBJ2-2	TGTGCCATCAGTGAACCGGAGACGAACACCGGGGAGCTGTTTTTT	CAISEPETNTGELFF
TRBD1	once	TRBV28	TRBJ2-1	TGTGCCTCCAGGGGGACACTGCGTCTCTCCTCCTACAATGAGCAGTTCTTC	CASRGTLRLSSYNEQFF
TRBD2	.	TRBV7-9	TRBJ2-7	TGTGCCAGCAGCTCCGAGCGGGAATCATCCTACGAGCAGTACTTC	CASSSERESSYEQYF
TRBD2	.	TRBV28	TRBJ2-1	TGTGCCAGCAGTTCCGGGACTAGCGGGCTCTACAATGAGCAGTTCTTC	CASSSGTSGLYNEQFF
.	.	TRBV9	TRBJ2-2	TGTGCCAGCAGCGTAGGTCCCGGCACCGGGGAGCTGTTTTTT	CASSVGPGTGELFF
.	.	TRBV6-5	TRBJ1-1	TGTGCCAGCAGTTCCGGTGCTGAAGCTTTCTTT	CASSSGAEAFF
TRBD2	.	TRBV2	TRBJ2-5	TGTGCCAGCAGTGACGGACTAGCGGGAGGAGAGACCCAGTACTTC	CASSDGLAGGETQYF
.	.	TRBV19	TRBJ1-5	TGTGCCAGTAGTTTCCAGAATCAGCCCCAGCATTTT	CASSFQNQPQHF
.	.	TRBV7-8	TRBJ2-5	TGTGCCAGCAGCTTACGGGCCAGCGGTGGGGCCCAGTACTTC	CASSLRASGGAQYF
.	.	TRBV2	TRBJ2-1	TGTGCCAGCAGTGGGGCTAGCGGAAACTTCCCTTCCAGGGGAGCTTCCTACAATGAGCAGTTCTTC	CASSGASGNFPSRGASYNEQFF
.	.	TRBV4-1	TRBJ1-1	TGCGCCAGCAGCCAAGGAAGACAGATCCCGGTTCTTTACACTGAAGCTTTCTTT	CASSQGRQIPVLYTEAFF
TRBD1	once	TRBV27	TRBJ2-7	TGTGCCAGCAGTTTAGGGACAGCCCTCTACGAGCAGTACTTC	CASSLGTALYEQYF
TRBD1	.	TRBV5-3	TRBJ2-7	TGTGCCAGAAGTCTGGGACAGCAAGACTACGTATCCTACGAGCAGTACTTC	CARSLGQQDYVSYEQYF